This TCR beta chain was observed in a study of shared clonotypes between healthy human individuals (dated by TCRdb to 2019 to 2021). Turning to the overall study: The cohort included three men and a couple of women between 18 and 49 years of age. For each donor, CD4 naive and CD4 memory were each run on three plates, CD8 naive on two plates, and CD8 memory on one plate. To estimate repertoire size and how much clonotype sharing occurs between individuals, the study deeply sequenced the blood TCR repertoires of about five healthy adults. Different laboratories and diverse techniques were used to prepare libraries and sequence TCR repertoires, to increase sequencing depth and limit assay-specific biases. Per donor, leukapheresis produced somewhere between about 0.94 and 9 billion PBMCs.

Note on this clone: There is no known antigen for this receptor. No quality values exist for individual bases; no much larger clone is one base distant. Other DNA variants within this sample encode the same CDR3.

Healthy HIV-negative adults with no recently reported acute infections or vaccinations were included as donors. Only Caucasian adults living in Nashville, Tennessee, USA were represented among the donors. CD4+ T cells were enriched through magnetic negative selection, after which naive cells were positively selected on CD45RA and the remaining negative fraction served as the memory subset. Blood was obtained by leukapheresis, after which PBMCs were separated by Ficoll-Histopaque density gradient centrifugation and cryopreserved in liquid nitrogen vapor phase. Analytical flow cytometry was used to check the purity and quantity of every magnetically sorted T cell population. Each sorted fraction had its genomic DNA isolated and then quantified by UV absorbance on a Nanodrop 2000c. TCR CDR3 regions were amplified from genomic DNA by multiplex PCR using the deep immunoSEQ assay. Extracted genomic DNA from each cell subset was spread evenly across all wells of several immunoSEQ 96-well plates, with each plate serving as a replicate. Each replicate PCR for sorted subsets received roughly 200 ng genomic DNA, equal to tens of thousands of T cell genomes. Purified libraries were measured with a Qubit 3.0 fluorometer, size-checked on a Bioanalyzer 2100, and measured again with the KAPA Library Quantification kit. Every immunoSEQ 96-well plate was sequenced on a separate single-read 150-cycle Illumina NextSeq 550 flow cell. On the study's bioinformatics: Because the immunoSEQ output held only junctional sequences and lacked quality scores, the filtering could not match the filtering applied to full-length reads. To assign V/J genes and CDR3, sequences were annotated using PyIR, a Python wrapper for IgBLAST v1.9, with IMGT germline references. Reads were removed for weak V/J assignments (E-value above 1e-6), missing CDR3, stop codons, out-of-frame junctions, or ambiguous translated residues. V3J clonotypes were defined as sequences sharing the same inferred V gene, J gene, and CDR3 amino acid sequence. Percentage overlap between repertoires was computed as shared unique clonotypes divided by the size of the smaller repertoire. Three approaches were used to assess repertoire richness: RTK rarefaction, the Chao1 estimator, and Recon v2.1 estimates of unobserved clonotypes. Generation probabilities were computed with OLGA for all TCRbeta clonotypes obtained by the gDNA method from several donors. TCRdb holds this immuneACCESS table with in-frame rearrangements only. Some clones are missing; in checked studies, unresolved V genes explain under half, and the rest has no known cause. V and J calls and clone size are copied from that table; D and trimming were computed from the DNA. Here the sample has 2 million to 2.5 million clones; 95% occur a single time. The ten largest account for more than 0.1% of the sample.

Points the paper makes about the study in general: Estimated clonotype richness was generally larger for naive than for memory subsets. Higher generation probabilities were observed for clonotypes shared by all four sorted-subset donors than for non-shared clonotypes. Across a few donors, approximately 4.9% of naive CD4, approximately 3.6% of naive CD8, under 2.5% of memory CD4, and 0.4% of memory CD8 clonotypes were shared. Because the study included a small number of donors, the genetic and exposure-history diversity represented was limited. Sampling was restricted to blood, and TCR repertoires in tissue are likely to differ from TCR repertoires in blood. Pairwise subsampling led to the expectation that sequencing depth would affect the degree of clonotype sharing among donors. Even with the large sequencing depth, rarefaction of the sorted-subset datasets indicated that sequencing was incomplete.

Input material: naive CD4+ T cells sorted from blood. Per the publication, the cell subset or site label means: CD45RA+ positively selected. This sequence originates from a man younger than 35 in good health.

CDR3 sequence: CASSLGQGAYEQYF. The sequence in DNA is TGCGCCAGCAGCTTGGGACAGGGGGCCTACGAGCAGTACTTC. The sequence joins TRBV5-1 to TRBJ2-7; 9 bases in the junction line up with TRBD1. The germline V gene gives CDR1 as SGHRS and CDR2 as YFSETQ. V is pruned by 0 bases and J by 2 bases, leaving 0 bases of the junction without a gene match. The CDR3 runs 14 residues from the cysteine to the phenylalanine. The read is trimmed to its CDR3 DNA, 42 bases read in frame from base 1.